These 10 T cell receptor beta chains were all obtained from the same sample, sequenced in a study of Ad26.COV2.S vaccination and SARS-CoV-2 variants. Data came from immunoSEQ multiplex PCR; TCRdb stores just in-frame clones and leaves some out. The repertoire consists of some 240,000 clones, with roughly nine tenths occurring once and the leading ten covering 2.9%. Treatment in this sample: 19 received Ad26.COV2.S at low or high dose, single or two shots; about 5 received placebo; per-sample allocation not given. Day 63 after the first vaccine or placebo injection was the time point for sampling. The material sequenced was peripheral blood, taken in a trial of Ad26.COV2.S vaccine versus placebo. The receptors derive from a person between 18 and 65 years old who received the Ad26.COV2.S COVID-19 vaccine or a placebo.

The rearrangement uses TRBV9 and TRBJ2-5; the match to TRBD2 covers 9 bases. CDR3 length: 17 residues. From germline, CDR1 is SGDLS and CDR2 YYNGEE. The V segment lost 0 bases and the J segment 0 bases; nucleotides outside the gene matches: 6. CDR3 nucleotides: TGTGCCAGCAGCGTAGGGGGGCTAGCGGGACACCAAGAGACCCAGTACTTC. Translated: CASSVGGLAGHQETQYF.

V is TRBV2 and J is TRBJ1-6; TRBD1 agrees at 7 bases. Trimming took 7 bases from V and 7 from J; bases not matched to a gene: 13. CDR3 length: 16 residues. Per germline, CDR1 SNHLY and CDR2 FYNNEI. The CDR3 nucleotides are TGTGCCAGCACCCGGCAGGGGGGAGACCCGAATTCACCCCTCCACTTT. It encodes CASTRQGGDPNSPLHF.

The genes are TRBV10-3 and TRBJ2-3, with 7 positions matching TRBD2. Looked up from germline, CDR1 is ENHRY and CDR2 is SYGVKD. The CDR3 runs to 13 residues. The V and J ends lost 9 bases and 2 bases, in that order; junction bases with no gene match: 5. In DNA, the CDR3 is TGTGCCATGGGGGGGACTAACACAGATACGCAGTATTTT. It is translated as CAMGGTNTDTQYF.

This chain links TRBV5-1 with TRBJ1-6, with D hard to call. Germline CDR1 is SGHRS and CDR2 is YFSETQ. The V and J ends lost 0 bases and 7 bases respectively, with 5 bases between them. The CDR3 contains 13 residues. The CDR3 protein is CASSLERNSPLHF. CDR3 nucleotides: TGCGCCAGCAGCTTGGAGCGGAATTCACCCCTCCACTTT. Using reference TRBV5-1 and TRBJ1-6 for the parts outside the CDR3, the full variable domain is KAGVTQTPRYLIKTRGQQVTLSCSPISGHRSVSWYQQTPGQGLQFLFEYFSETQRNKGNFPGRFSGRQFSNSRSEMNVSTLELGDSALYLCASSLERNSPLHFGNGTRLTVT.

The V and J genes are TRBV7-8 and TRBJ2-5; D unclear. Trimming took off 3 bases at V and 4 bases at J, with 3 bases between the two ends. CDR3 length equals 11 residues. Germline V CDR1 and CDR2: SGHVS, FQNEAQ. CDR3 in amino acids: CASSFRETQYF. The CDR3 DNA reads as TGTGCCAGCAGCTTTAGAGAGACCCAGTACTTC.

V usage is TRBV2 and J usage is TRBJ2-7; TRBD1 agrees at 8 bases. The V gene end was trimmed by 2 bases and the J gene end by 4 bases; junction bases not matched to a gene: 10. Germline assignment: CDR1 SNHLY and CDR2 FYNNEI. This CDR3 spans 16 amino acids. In nucleotides, the CDR3 is TGTGCCAGCAGTGAATTGGAGGACAGGGAAGTATACGAGCAGTACTTC. It yields the protein CASSELEDREVYEQYF.

The rearrangement links TRBV9 to TRBJ2-5; 10 nucleotides align to TRBD1. Germline CDR1 is SGDLS and CDR2 is YYNGEE. The CDR3 covers 17 residues. Trimming at V came to 3 bases and at J to 0 bases, leaving 8 bases not matched to a gene. This CDR3 is CASSGGQGKTYQETQYF. The CDR3 DNA reads TGTGCCAGCAGCGGGGGACAGGGGAAAACGTACCAAGAGACCCAGTACTTC.

V gene TRBV7-9 combines with J gene TRBJ2-1; 8 nucleotides line up with TRBD2. There are 13 residues in the CDR3. V dropped 8 bases and J dropped 5; count of bases not matched to a gene: 5. Germline V gives CDR1 SEHNR, CDR2 FQNEAQ (reference sequence). In nucleotides, the CDR3 is TGTGCCAGCGGAACTAGCGGTGACAATGAGCAGTTCTTC. Translating gives CASGTSGDNEQFF. The variable domain in full, completed from reference TRBV7-9 and TRBJ2-1, reads DTGVSQNPRHKITKRGQNVTFRCDPISEHNRLYWYRQTLGQGPEFLTYFQNEAQLEKSRLLSDRFSAERPKGSFSTLEIQRTEQGDSAMYLCASGTSGDNEQFFGPGTRLTVL.

This chain links TRBV4-3 with TRBJ2-1; TRBD1 agrees at 8 bases. This CDR3 has 16 amino acids. The trim removed 4 bases at V and 4 bases at J, leaving 9 bases unmatched. Per germline, CDR1 LGHNA and CDR2 YSLEER. CDR3 nucleotides: TGCGCCAGCAGCCTGGGGGCGGGACAGGTTTACAATGAGCAGTTCTTC. This codes for CASSLGAGQVYNEQFF.

The chain recombines TRBV19 with TRBJ2-5; tentatively, D is TRBD1 (6 bases). Germline assignment: CDR1 LNHDA and CDR2 SQIVND (reference sequence). The germline V and J ends were trimmed by 7 bases and 5 bases, with 20 bases remaining between them. CDR3 size: 15 residues. CDR3 bases: TGTGCCAGTAACAATGCGACAGGTCCTCGGGAGACCCAGTACTTC. The encoded protein is CASNNATGPRETQYF. Full variable domain (missing parts from reference TRBV19 and TRBJ2-5): DGGITQSPKYLFRKEGQNVTLSCEQNLNHDAMYWYRQDPGQGLRLIYYSQIVNDFQKGDIAEGYSVSREKKESFPLTVTSAQKNPTAFYLCASNNATGPRETQYFGPGTRLLVL.